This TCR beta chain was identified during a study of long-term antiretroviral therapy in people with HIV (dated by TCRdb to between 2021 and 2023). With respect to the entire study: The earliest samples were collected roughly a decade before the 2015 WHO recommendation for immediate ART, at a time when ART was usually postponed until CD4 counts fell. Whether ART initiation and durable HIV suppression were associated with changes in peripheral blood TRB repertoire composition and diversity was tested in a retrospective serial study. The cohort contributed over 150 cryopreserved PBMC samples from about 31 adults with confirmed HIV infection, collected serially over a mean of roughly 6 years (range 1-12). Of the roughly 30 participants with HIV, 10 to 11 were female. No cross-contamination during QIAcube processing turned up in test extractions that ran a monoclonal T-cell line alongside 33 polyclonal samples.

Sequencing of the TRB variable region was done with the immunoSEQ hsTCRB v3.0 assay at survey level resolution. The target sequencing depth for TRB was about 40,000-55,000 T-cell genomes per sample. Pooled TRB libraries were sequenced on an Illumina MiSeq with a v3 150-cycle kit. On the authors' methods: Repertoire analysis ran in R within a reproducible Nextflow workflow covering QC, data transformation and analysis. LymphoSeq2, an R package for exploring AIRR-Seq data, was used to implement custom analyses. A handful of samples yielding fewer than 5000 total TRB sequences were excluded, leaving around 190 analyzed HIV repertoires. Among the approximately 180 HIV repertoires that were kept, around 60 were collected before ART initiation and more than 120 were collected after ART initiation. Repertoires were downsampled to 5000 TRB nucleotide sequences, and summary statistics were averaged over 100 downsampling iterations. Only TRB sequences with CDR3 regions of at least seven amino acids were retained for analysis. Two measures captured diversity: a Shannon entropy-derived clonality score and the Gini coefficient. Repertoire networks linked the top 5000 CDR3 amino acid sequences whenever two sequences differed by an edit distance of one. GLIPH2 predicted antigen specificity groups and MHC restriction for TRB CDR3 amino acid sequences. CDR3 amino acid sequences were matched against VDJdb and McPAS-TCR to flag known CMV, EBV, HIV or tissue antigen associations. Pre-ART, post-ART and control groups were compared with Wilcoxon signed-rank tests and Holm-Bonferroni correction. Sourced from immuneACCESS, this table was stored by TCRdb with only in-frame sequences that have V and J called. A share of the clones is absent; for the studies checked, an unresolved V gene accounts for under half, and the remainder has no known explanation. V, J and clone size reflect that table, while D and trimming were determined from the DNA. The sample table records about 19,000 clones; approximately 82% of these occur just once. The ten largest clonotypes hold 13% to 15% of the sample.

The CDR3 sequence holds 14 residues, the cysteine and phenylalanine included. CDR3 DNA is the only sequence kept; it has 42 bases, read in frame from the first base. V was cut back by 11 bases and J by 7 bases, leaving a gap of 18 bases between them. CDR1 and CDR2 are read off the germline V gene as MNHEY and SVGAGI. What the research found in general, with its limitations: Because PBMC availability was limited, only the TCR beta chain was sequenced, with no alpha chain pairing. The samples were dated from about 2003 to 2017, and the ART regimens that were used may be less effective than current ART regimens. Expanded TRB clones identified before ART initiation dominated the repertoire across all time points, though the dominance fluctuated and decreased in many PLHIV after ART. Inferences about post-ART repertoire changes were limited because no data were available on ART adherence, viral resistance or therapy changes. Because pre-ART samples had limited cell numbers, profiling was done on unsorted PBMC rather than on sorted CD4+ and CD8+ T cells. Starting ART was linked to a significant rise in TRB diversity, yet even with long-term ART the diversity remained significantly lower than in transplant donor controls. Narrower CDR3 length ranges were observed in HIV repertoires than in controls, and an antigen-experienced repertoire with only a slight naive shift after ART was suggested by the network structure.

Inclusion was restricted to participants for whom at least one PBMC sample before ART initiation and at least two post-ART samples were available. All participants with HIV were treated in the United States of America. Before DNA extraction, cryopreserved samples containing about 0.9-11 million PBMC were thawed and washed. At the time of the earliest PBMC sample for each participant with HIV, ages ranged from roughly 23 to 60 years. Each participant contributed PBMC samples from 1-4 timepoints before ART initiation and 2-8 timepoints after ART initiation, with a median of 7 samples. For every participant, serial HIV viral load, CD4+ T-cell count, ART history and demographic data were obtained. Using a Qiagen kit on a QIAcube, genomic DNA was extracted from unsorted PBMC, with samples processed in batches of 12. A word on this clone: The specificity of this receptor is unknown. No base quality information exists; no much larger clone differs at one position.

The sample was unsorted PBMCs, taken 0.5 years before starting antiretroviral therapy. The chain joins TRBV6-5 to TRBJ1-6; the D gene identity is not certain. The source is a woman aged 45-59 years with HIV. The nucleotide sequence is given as TGTGCCTCCAACCGGTTAAACCTAAATTCACCCCTCCACTTT. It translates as CASNRLNLNSPLHF.